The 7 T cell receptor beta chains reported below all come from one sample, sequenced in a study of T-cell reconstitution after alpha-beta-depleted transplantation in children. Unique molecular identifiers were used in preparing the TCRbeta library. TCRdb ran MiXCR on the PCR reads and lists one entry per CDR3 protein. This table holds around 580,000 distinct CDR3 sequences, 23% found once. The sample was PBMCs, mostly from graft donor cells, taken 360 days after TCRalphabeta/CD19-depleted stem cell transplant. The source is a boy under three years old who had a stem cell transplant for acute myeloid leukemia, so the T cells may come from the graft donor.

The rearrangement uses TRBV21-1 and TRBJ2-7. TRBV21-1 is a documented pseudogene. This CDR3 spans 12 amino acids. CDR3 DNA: TGTGCCAGCAGCAAAATAGCTTCCGAGCAGTACTTC. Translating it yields CASSKIASEQYF.

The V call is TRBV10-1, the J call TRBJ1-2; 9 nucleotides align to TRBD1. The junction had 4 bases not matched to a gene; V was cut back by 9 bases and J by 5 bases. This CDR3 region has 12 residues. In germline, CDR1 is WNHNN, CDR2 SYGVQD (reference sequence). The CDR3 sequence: CARNGTGYGYTF. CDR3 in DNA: TGCGCCAGAAACGGGACAGGGTATGGCTACACCTTC.

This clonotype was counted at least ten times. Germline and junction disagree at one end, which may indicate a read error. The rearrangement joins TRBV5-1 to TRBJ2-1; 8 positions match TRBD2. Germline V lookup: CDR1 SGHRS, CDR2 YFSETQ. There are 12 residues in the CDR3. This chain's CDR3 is CASSPGGALQLF. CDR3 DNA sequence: TGCGCCAGCAGCCCGGGAGGGGCCCTGCAACTCTTC.

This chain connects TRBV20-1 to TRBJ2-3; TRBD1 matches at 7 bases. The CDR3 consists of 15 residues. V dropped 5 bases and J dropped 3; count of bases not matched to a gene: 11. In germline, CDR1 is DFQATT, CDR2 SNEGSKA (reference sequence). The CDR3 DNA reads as TGCAGTGCTGTGCCGCACAGGGGATTGACAGATACGCAGTATTTT. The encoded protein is CSAVPHRGLTDTQYF.

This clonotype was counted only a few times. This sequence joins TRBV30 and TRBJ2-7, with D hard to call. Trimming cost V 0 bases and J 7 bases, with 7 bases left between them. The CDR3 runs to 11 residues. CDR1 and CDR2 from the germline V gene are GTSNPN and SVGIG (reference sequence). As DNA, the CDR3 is TGTGCCTGGAGTGTAAGTTTAGAGCAGTACTTC. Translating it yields CAWSVSLEQYF.

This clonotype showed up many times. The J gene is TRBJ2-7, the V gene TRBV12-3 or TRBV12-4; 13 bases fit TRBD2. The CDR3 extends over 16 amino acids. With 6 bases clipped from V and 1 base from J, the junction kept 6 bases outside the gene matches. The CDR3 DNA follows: TGTGCCAGCAGCCAGCCGGGACTAGCGGGATCCTACGAGCAGTACTTC. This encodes CASSQPGLAGSYEQYF.

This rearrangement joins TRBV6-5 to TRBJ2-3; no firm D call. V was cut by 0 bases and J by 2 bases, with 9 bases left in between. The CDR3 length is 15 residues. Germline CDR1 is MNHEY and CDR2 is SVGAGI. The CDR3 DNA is TGTGCCAGCAGTTACTCGGTGGCCTACACAGATACGCAGTATTTT. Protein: CASSYSVAYTDTQYF.